Listed below are T cell receptor beta chains from one sample, sequenced in a study of blood T cell repertoires in COVID-19. Assay used: immunoSEQ multiplex PCR; TCRdb lists only in-frame clones, some missing. This table has under 150,000 clones, around 84% appearing once. The sequencing sample was made of peripheral blood. The source is a human donor in a cohort sampled during active COVID-19. Each CDR3 is given with its conserved first and last residue. D genes are given only for firm matches. Expanded clones get a size class; other rows say once, few or many, or leave the size out.

d_gene,j_gene,v_gene,abundance,CDR3aa,CDR3nt
.,TRBJ1-3,TRBV10-3,.,CAISESTAQDRLGGNTIYF,TGTGCCATCAGTGAGTCTACCGCCCAAGACAGACTAGGTGGAAACACCATATATTTT
TRBD2,TRBJ2-1,TRBV7-9,few,CASSLTSGLYNEQFF,TGTGCCAGCAGCTTGACTAGCGGGCTCTACAATGAGCAGTTCTTC
TRBD1,TRBJ1-2,TRBV10-3,once,CAISEVGTGVNGYTF,TGTGCCATCAGTGAGGTGGGGACAGGGGTTAATGGCTACACCTTC
.,TRBJ1-1,TRBV5-6,.,CASSYPHRNTEAFF,TGTGCCAGCAGCTACCCACACAGGAACACTGAAGCTTTCTTT
.,TRBJ1-1,TRBV24-1,.,CATSDRRQEQAFF,TGTGCCACCAGTGATCGCCGACAGGAGCAAGCTTTCTTT
TRBD1,TRBJ2-7,TRBV5-5,.,CASSLATGGGYEQYF,TGTGCCAGCAGCTTGGCTACAGGGGGTGGCTACGAGCAGTACTTC
TRBD2,TRBJ2-1,TRBV14,.,CASSQPSGAHGEQFF,TGTGCCAGCAGCCAGCCTAGCGGGGCCCACGGTGAGCAGTTCTTC
.,TRBJ1-2,TRBV19,.,CASSKESRVYGYTF,TGTGCCAGTAGTAAAGAGTCCAGGGTCTATGGCTACACCTTC
.,TRBJ2-2,TRBV6-4,once,CASSERQSGGELFF,TGTGCCAGCAGTGAAAGACAGTCCGGCGGGGAGCTGTTTTTT
TRBD1,TRBJ1-5,TRBV2,.,CASRMGQGGEAQHF,TGTGCCAGCAGAATGGGACAGGGGGGAGAGGCCCAGCATTTT
.,TRBJ2-6,TRBV2,.,CASKDRTGANVLTF,TGTGCCAGCAAGGACAGAACTGGGGCCAACGTCCTGACTTTC
.,TRBJ2-5,TRBV29-1,.,CSVGGVLTQETQYF,TGCAGCGTTGGGGGCGTTCTAACCCAAGAGACCCAGTACTTC
TRBD1,TRBJ2-7,TRBV30,.,CAWRRPGTVSSYEQYF,TGTGCCTGGCGTAGGCCCGGGACAGTAAGCTCCTACGAGCAGTACTTC
.,TRBJ1-6,TRBV30,.,CAWSPGAGDSPLHF,TGTGCCTGGAGTCCGGGCGCAGGGGATTCACCCCTCCACTTT
.,TRBJ2-5,TRBV29-1,.,CSVEISGETQYF,TGCAGCGTTGAAATTAGCGGAGAGACCCAGTACTTC
.,TRBJ2-2,TRBV6-6,few,CASSYEPSGELFF,TGTGCCAGCAGTTACGAGCCATCCGGGGAGCTGTTTTTT
.,TRBJ1-6,TRBV5-6,.,CASNRIRRGGNSPLHF,TGTGCCAGCAACCGAATCCGCCGGGGGGGGAATTCACCCCTCCACTTT
.,TRBJ2-5,TRBV4-1,.,CASSQDPLALGAQYF,TGCGCCAGCAGCCAAGATCCCCTAGCGCTTGGGGCCCAGTACTTC
.,TRBJ1-5,TRBV3-1/TRBV3-2,.,CASSQDHGGDQPQHF,TGTGCCAGCAGCCAAGATCACGGAGGGGATCAGCCCCAGCATTTT
.,TRBJ2-1,TRBV6-4,.,CASSEDSYNEQFF,TGTGCCAGCAGTGAGGACAGTTACAATGAGCAGTTCTTC
TRBD1,TRBJ2-7,TRBV3-1/TRBV3-2,.,CASSHGTGLGEQYF,TGTGCCAGCAGCCACGGGACAGGGCTTGGCGAGCAGTACTTC
.,TRBJ2-7,TRBV12-5,.,CASGPQDTAYEQYF,TGTGCTAGTGGCCCTCAAGACACTGCCTACGAGCAGTACTTC
TRBD1,TRBJ1-1,TRBV6-5,.,CASSHRDRGPEAFF,TGTGCCAGCAGTCACCGGGACAGGGGCCCTGAAGCTTTCTTT
TRBD1,TRBJ2-7,TRBV5-5,.,CASSVSWTGNYEQYF,TGTGCCAGCAGCGTATCCTGGACAGGTAACTACGAGCAGTACTTC
.,TRBJ2-7,TRBV12-3/TRBV12-4,.,CASSRDSYEQYF,TGTGCCAGCAGCCGCGACAGCTACGAGCAGTACTTC
.,TRBJ2-7,TRBV27,.,CASSPPGGGAYF,TGTGCCAGCAGTCCGCCGGGTGGTGGTGCGTACTTC
.,TRBJ1-5,TRBV2,.,CASGFAGKWPQHF,TGTGCCAGCGGATTCGCAGGGAAATGGCCCCAGCATTTT
.,TRBJ1-4,TRBV4-1,.,CASSLRSGELGKLFF,TGCGCCAGCAGCCTCCGAAGCGGGGAATTAGGAAAACTGTTTTTT
.,TRBJ1-5,TRBV27,.,CASSFHGSNQPQHF,TGTGCCAGCAGTTTTCACGGGAGCAATCAGCCCCAGCATTTT
.,TRBJ2-3,TRBV6-5,.,CASSYSGSTDTQYF,TGTGCCAGCAGTTACTCGGGCTCCACAGATACGCAGTATTTT
TRBD2,TRBJ2-2,TRBV9,.,CASSVGTSGGARELFF,TGTGCCAGCAGCGTTGGGACTAGCGGGGGGGCAAGGGAGCTGTTTTTT
TRBD1,TRBJ1-2,TRBV19,.,CASSMGQGNYGYTF,TGTGCCAGTAGTATGGGACAGGGTAACTATGGCTACACCTTC
.,TRBJ1-5,TRBV7-2,.,CASTHGGAGGNQPQHF,TGTGCCAGCACCCACGGAGGAGCGGGAGGCAATCAGCCCCAGCATTTT
.,TRBJ2-7,TRBV5-1,.,CASSKNREGNEQYF,TGCGCCAGCAGCAAAAACAGGGAAGGGAACGAGCAGTACTTC
.,TRBJ1-6,TRBV6-2/TRBV6-3,.,CASSWDPEGISPLHF,TGTGCCAGCAGTTGGGACCCGGAGGGGATTTCACCCCTCCACTTT
.,TRBJ2-3,TRBV7-6,.,CASSLETDTQYF,TGTGCCAGCAGCTTGGAGACAGATACGCAGTATTTT